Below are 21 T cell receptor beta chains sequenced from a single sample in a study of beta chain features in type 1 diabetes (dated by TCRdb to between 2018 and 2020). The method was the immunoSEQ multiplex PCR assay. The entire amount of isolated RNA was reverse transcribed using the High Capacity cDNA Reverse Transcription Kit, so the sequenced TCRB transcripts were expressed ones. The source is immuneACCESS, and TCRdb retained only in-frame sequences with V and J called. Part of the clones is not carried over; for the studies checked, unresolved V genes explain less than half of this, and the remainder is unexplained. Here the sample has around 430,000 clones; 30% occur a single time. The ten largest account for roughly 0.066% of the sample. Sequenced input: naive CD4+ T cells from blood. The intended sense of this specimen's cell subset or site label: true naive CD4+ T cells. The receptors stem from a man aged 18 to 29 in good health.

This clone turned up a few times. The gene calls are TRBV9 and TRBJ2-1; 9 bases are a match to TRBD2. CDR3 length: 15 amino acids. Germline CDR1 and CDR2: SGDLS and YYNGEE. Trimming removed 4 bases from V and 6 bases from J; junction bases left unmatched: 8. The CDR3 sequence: CASSILAGVGNEQFF. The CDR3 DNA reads TGTGCCAGCAGCATTTTAGCGGGAGTGGGCAATGAGCAGTTCTTC.

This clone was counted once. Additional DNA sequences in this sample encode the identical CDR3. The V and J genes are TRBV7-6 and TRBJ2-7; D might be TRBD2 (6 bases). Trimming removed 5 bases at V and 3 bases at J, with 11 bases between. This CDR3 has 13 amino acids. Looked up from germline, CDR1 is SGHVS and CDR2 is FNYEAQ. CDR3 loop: CASSLAGSYEQYF. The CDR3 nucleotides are TGTGCCAGCAGCCTGGCGGGAAGCTACGAGCAGTACTTC.

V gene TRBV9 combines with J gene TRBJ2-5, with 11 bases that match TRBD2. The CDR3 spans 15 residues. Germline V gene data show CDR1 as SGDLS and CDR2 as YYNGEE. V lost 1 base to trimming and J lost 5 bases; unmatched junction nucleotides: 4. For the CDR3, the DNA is TGTGCCAGCAGCGTACTAGCGGGAGGCAGGGAGACCCAGTACTTC. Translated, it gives CASSVLAGGRETQYF.

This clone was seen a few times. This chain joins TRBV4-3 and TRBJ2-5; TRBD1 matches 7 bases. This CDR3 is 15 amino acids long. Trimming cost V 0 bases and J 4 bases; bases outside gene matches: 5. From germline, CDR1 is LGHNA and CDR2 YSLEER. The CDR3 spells CASSQDLQGRETQYF. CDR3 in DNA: TGCGCCAGCAGCCAAGACCTACAGGGGCGAGAGACCCAGTACTTC.

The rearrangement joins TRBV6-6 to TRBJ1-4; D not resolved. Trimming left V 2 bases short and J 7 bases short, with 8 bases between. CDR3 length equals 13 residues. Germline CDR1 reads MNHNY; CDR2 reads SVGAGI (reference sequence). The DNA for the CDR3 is TGTGCCAGCAGTTACGCTTCAAGTGAAAAACTGTTTTTT. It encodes CASSYASSEKLFF.

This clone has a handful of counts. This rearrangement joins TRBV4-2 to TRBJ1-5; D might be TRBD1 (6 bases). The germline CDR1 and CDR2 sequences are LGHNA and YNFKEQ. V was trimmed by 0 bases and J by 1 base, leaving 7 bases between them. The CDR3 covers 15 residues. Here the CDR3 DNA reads TGTGCCAGCAGCCAAGATGGACAGAGCAATCAGCCCCAGCATTTT. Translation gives CASSQDGQSNQPQHF.

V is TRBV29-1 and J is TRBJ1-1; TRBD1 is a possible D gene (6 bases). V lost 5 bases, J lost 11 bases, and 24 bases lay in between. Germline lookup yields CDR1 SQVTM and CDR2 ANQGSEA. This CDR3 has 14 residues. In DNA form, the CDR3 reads TGCAGCGTTAACTTGAAGGGGGGCAGGGTTGGCGCTTTCTTT. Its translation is CSVNLKGGRVGAFF.

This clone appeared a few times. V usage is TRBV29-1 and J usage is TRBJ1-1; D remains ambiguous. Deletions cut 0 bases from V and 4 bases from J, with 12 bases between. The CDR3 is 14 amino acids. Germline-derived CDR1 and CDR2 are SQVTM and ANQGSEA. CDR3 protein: CSVEDHRGPTEAFF. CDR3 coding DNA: TGCAGCGTTGAAGATCACCGGGGTCCCACTGAAGCTTTCTTT.

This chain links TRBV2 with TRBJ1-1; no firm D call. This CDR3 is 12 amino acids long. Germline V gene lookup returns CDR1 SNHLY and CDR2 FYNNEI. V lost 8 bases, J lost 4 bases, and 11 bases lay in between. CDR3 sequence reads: CASVPPGTEAFF. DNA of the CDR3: TGTGCCAGCGTACCTCCGGGCACTGAAGCTTTCTTT.

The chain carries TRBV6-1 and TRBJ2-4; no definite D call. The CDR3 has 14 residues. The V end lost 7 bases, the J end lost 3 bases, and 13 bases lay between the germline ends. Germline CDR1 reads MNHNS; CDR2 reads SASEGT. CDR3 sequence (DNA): TGTGCCAGCACCCATGACGACCTCAAAAACATTCAGTACTTC. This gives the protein CASTHDDLKNIQYF.

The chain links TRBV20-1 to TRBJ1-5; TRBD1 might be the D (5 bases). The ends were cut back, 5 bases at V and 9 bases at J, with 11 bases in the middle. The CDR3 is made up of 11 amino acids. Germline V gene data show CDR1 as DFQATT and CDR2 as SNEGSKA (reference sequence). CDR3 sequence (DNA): TGCAGTGCTGGAGGGGACCGGCCCCAGCATTTT. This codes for CSAGGDRPQHF.

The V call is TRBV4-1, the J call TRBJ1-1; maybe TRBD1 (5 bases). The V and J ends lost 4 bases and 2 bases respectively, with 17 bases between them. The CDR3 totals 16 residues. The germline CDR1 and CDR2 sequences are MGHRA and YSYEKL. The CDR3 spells CASSRGGPSLNTEAFF. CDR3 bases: TGCGCCAGCAGCCGCGGGGGTCCATCATTAAACACTGAAGCTTTCTTT.

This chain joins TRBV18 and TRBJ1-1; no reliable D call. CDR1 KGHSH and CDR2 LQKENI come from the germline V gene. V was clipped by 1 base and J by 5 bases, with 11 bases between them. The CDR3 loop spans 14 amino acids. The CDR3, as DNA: TGTGCCAGCTCACCACAGGGATCGGGAACTGAAGCTTTCTTT. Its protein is CASSPQGSGTEAFF.

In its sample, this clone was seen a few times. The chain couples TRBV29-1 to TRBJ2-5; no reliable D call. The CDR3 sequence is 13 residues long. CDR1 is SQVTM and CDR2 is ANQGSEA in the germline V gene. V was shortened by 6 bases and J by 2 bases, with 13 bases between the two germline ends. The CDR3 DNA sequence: TGCAGCGTAGGAATTGTAGTACAAGAGACCCAGTACTTC. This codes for CSVGIVVQETQYF.

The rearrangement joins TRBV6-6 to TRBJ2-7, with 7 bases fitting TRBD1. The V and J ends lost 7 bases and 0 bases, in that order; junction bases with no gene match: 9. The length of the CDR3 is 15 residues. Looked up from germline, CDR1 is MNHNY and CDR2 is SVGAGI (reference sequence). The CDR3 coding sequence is TGTGCCAGCAAACACGGGACAGCCAGCTCCTACGAGCAGTACTTC. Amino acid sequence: CASKHGTASSYEQYF.

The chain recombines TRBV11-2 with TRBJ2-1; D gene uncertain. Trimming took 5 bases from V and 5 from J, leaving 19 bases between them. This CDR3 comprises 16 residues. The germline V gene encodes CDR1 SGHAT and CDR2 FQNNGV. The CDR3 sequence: CASSQRGDVQDNEQFF. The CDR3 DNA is TGTGCCAGCAGCCAACGTGGAGACGTTCAGGACAATGAGCAGTTCTTC.

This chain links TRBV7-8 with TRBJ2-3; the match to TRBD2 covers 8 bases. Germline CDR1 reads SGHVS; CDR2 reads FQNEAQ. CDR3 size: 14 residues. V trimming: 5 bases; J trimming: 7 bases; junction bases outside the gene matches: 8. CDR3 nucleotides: TGTGCCAGCAGCGTCAGCGGGAGAGGGAATACGCAGTATTTT. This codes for CASSVSGRGNTQYF.

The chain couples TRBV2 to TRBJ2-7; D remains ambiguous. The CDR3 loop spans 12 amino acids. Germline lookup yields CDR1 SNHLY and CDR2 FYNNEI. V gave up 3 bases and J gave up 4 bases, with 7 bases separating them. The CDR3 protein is CASSDVGYEQYF. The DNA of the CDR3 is TGTGCCAGCAGTGATGTGGGGTACGAGCAGTACTTC.

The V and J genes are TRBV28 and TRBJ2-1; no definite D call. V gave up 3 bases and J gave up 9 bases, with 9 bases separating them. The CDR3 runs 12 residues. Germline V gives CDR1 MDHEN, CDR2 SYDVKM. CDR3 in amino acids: CASSFGIVEQFF. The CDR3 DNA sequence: TGTGCCAGCAGTTTCGGAATAGTTGAGCAGTTCTTC.

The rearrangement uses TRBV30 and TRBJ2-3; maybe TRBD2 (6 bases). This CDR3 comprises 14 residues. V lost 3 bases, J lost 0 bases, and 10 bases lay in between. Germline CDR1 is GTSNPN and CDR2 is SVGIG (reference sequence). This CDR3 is CAWRELASTDTQYF. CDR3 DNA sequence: TGTGCCTGGAGGGAACTAGCTAGCACAGATACGCAGTATTTT.

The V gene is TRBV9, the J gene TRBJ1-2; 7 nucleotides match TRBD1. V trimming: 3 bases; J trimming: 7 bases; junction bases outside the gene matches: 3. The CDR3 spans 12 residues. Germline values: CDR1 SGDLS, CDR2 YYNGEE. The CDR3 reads CASSAAGGGYTF. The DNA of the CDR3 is TGTGCCAGCAGCGCAGCAGGGGGTGGCTACACCTTC.